A selection of T cell receptor beta chains follows, all from one sample in a study of beta chain features in type 1 diabetes. Profiled with immunoSEQ multiplex PCR; TCRdb holds only in-frame clones, not every one. The data hold about 700,000 clones, with around 15% observed a single time. Source material: naive CD4+ T cells from blood. All receptors come from a man younger than 35 with type 1 diabetes. Both conserved end residues are part of each CDR3. The D gene is left open where the match is weak. Clone size appears in some rows only: once, few, many, or a class for an expanded clone.

d_gene: TRBD2; v_gene: TRBV28; abundance: NA; j_gene: TRBJ2-2; CDR3aa: CASSSPGLAGGTGELFF; CDR3nt: TGTGCCAGCAGTTCGCCCGGACTAGCGGGGGGCACCGGGGAGCTGTTTTTT
d_gene: NA; v_gene: TRBV30; abundance: NA; j_gene: TRBJ1-2; CDR3aa: CAWSVQVRNGYTF; CDR3nt: TGTGCCTGGAGTGTACAGGTTAGGAATGGCTACACCTTC
d_gene: NA; v_gene: TRBV7-2; abundance: few; j_gene: TRBJ2-2; CDR3aa: CASSELVPGELFF; CDR3nt: TGTGCCAGCAGCGAACTAGTCCCCGGGGAGCTGTTTTTT
d_gene: NA; v_gene: TRBV15; abundance: NA; j_gene: TRBJ2-4; CDR3aa: CATSREGDPKNIQYF; CDR3nt: TGTGCCACCAGCAGAGAAGGGGATCCCAAAAACATTCAGTACTTC
d_gene: NA; v_gene: TRBV10-3; abundance: few; j_gene: TRBJ2-7; CDR3aa: CAISVGRETGEQYF; CDR3nt: TGTGCCATCAGTGTAGGTCGTGAAACAGGCGAGCAGTACTTC
d_gene: TRBD1; v_gene: TRBV18; abundance: NA; j_gene: TRBJ2-2; CDR3aa: CASSPGTGYTGELFF; CDR3nt: TGTGCCAGCTCACCAGGGACAGGGTACACCGGGGAGCTGTTTTTT
d_gene: TRBD2; v_gene: TRBV28; abundance: NA; j_gene: TRBJ2-3; CDR3aa: CASSLSGGGNTQYF; CDR3nt: TGTGCCAGCAGTTTGAGCGGGGGCGGGAATACGCAGTATTTT
d_gene: NA; v_gene: TRBV6-5; abundance: few; j_gene: TRBJ2-7; CDR3aa: CASSEVWGREQYF; CDR3nt: TGTGCCAGCAGTGAAGTCTGGGGTCGCGAGCAGTACTTC
d_gene: NA; v_gene: TRBV10-3; abundance: NA; j_gene: TRBJ2-3; CDR3aa: CAISEGPVGVVVEYF; CDR3nt: TGTGCCATCAGTGAAGGGCCCGTTGGGGTAGTCGTTGAGTATTTT
d_gene: TRBD1; v_gene: TRBV10-3; abundance: few; j_gene: TRBJ1-1; CDR3aa: CAISPGTGGMNTEAFF; CDR3nt: TGTGCCATCAGCCCCGGGACAGGCGGGATGAACACTGAAGCTTTCTTT
d_gene: NA; v_gene: TRBV15; abundance: NA; j_gene: TRBJ1-6; CDR3aa: CATSTGASYSPLHF; CDR3nt: TGTGCCACCAGCACCGGAGCATCTTATTCACCCCTCCACTTT
d_gene: NA; v_gene: TRBV5-1; abundance: few; j_gene: TRBJ2-7; CDR3aa: CASSPDGSAYEQYF; CDR3nt: TGCGCCAGCAGCCCGGACGGCAGCGCCTACGAGCAGTACTTC
d_gene: TRBD1; v_gene: TRBV28; abundance: NA; j_gene: TRBJ1-5; CDR3aa: CASSLGQGNQPQHF; CDR3nt: TGTGCCAGCAGTTTGGGACAGGGAAATCAGCCCCAGCATTTT
d_gene: NA; v_gene: TRBV6-5; abundance: few; j_gene: TRBJ1-2; CDR3aa: CASSIQGVANYGYTF; CDR3nt: TGTGCCAGCAGTATCCAGGGAGTAGCTAACTATGGCTACACCTTC
d_gene: NA; v_gene: TRBV15; abundance: NA; j_gene: TRBJ2-4; CDR3aa: CATSKGQLGGEDIQYF; CDR3nt: TGTGCCACCAGCAAGGGACAGCTCGGGGGTGAGGACATTCAGTACTTC
d_gene: TRBD1; v_gene: TRBV18; abundance: few; j_gene: TRBJ1-2; CDR3aa: CASSPPGTDYGYTF; CDR3nt: TGTGCCAGCTCACCACCGGGGACAGACTATGGCTACACCTTC
d_gene: TRBD1; v_gene: TRBV27; abundance: NA; j_gene: TRBJ2-3; CDR3aa: CASSLTGVGDTQYF; CDR3nt: TGTGCCAGCAGTTTGACAGGGGTCGGAGATACGCAGTATTTT
d_gene: TRBD1; v_gene: TRBV9; abundance: few; j_gene: TRBJ2-7; CDR3aa: CASSVGQGPYEQYF; CDR3nt: TGTGCCAGCAGCGTAGGACAGGGGCCCTACGAGCAGTACTTC
d_gene: TRBD1; v_gene: TRBV23-1; abundance: NA; j_gene: TRBJ1-6; CDR3aa: CASSQPGQNNSPLHF; CDR3nt: TGCGCCAGCAGTCAGCCGGGACAGAATAATTCACCCCTCCACTTT
d_gene: TRBD1; v_gene: TRBV10-3; abundance: NA; j_gene: TRBJ1-1; CDR3aa: CAVGKGQEPEAFF; CDR3nt: TGTGCCGTCGGCAAAGGACAGGAGCCTGAAGCTTTCTTT
d_gene: TRBD2; v_gene: TRBV27; abundance: NA; j_gene: TRBJ2-7; CDR3aa: CASSSPTSGETYEQYF; CDR3nt: TGTGCCAGCAGTTCCCCGACTAGCGGGGAGACCTACGAGCAGTACTTC